This TCR beta chain was found in a study of T-cell memory formation after mild COVID-19 (dated by TCRdb to the early 2020s). Looking at the study overall: TCR sequence clusters from the two donors were found to be largely donor specific. T-cell clones expanding and contracting after mild COVID-19 in a couple of donors were tracked by longitudinal TCRalpha and TCRbeta repertoire sequencing. The cohort was made up of two young adult volunteers, one female and one male, who were previously healthy. General findings and caveats noted by the study authors: Balanced CD4/CD8 phenotypes were observed for clones contracting from day 15 to 85, whereas a bias towards CD4+ was observed for a second wave of clones expanding from day 15 to 37. Contracting CD4+ clones were found mainly in CM and EM memory subsets, while CD8+ clones were enriched in EMRA. Only two mild cases were covered in the study, and larger cohorts including severe cases with pre-infection samples were considered necessary. Some responding clones were detected in pre-infection memory, which suggested that pre-existing cross-reactive memory T cells had joined the SARS-CoV-2 response. The second-wave clones that peaked on day 37 were not confirmed to be SARS-CoV-2 specific.

The run used an Illumina NovaSeq 6000. cDNA libraries for TCRalpha and TCRbeta were prepared by 5'RACE using constant-segment primers, with sample barcodes and unique molecular identifiers added. RNA was extracted from every sample with Trizol reagent. Library amplification was performed in two PCR steps, and a second sample barcode and Illumina TruSeq adapters were introduced in the second step. Sequencing of libraries was performed on an Illumina NovaSeq with 2 x 150 bp paired-end reads. In the authors' own workflow: The reads were demultiplexed and collapsed into UMI-guided consensus sequences using migec v1.2.7. With mixcr v2.1.11, UMI consensuses were aligned to TRA and TRB V and J templates and assembled into clonotypes. A clonotype was counted as expanded or contracted only when both edgeR and NoisET called the clonotype significant, with the noise models trained on biological replicates. edgeR calls used a false discovery rate-adjusted p below 0.01 and a log2 fold-change threshold of 1. As an exploratory analysis of dynamics, PCA with hierarchical clustering was applied to max-normalized trajectories of the 1000 most abundant clonotypes. Each responding clone was given a CD4 or CD8 phenotype based on the CD4+ and CD8+ repertoires, which had been sequenced separately. Clones were called with MiXCR by TCRdb after fastp trimmed the public reads at Q25, and only in-frame beta chains were retained. CDR3 protein duplicates are merged, each entry listing the most common genes and DNA. TCRdb, not the authors, supplied the V and J calls. This sample gives around 200,000 distinct CDR3 sequences in total; 16% of them show up just once. Together, the top ten hold approximately 2.1% of the sample.

In this sample, this clonotype turned up a few times. Its antigen specificity is not known. There are no base qualities to consult, and no much larger clone falls within one base. Ficoll-Paque density gradient centrifugation was the method used to isolate PBMCs. The TCR originated in an adult woman who had mild COVID-19 (a few samples of this study predate the infection). The sample titles of this study are shuffled in the database, so cell type and time point are left out; the donor was told from shared clones. Sequencing was carried out using PBMCs or a T cell subset sorted from them (not recorded which).

CDR3 loop: CASSSTRSSTDTQYF. The nucleotides read TGTGCCAGCAGCTCCACTAGGTCTAGCACAGATACGCAGTATTTT. The chain is assembled from TRBV11-2 and TRBJ2-3, and TRBD2 may be the D gene, going by 5 matching bases. Between the V and J ends, shortened by 4 bases and 0 bases respectively, the junction contains 11 bases. As encoded in the germline V gene, CDR1 is SGHAT while CDR2 is FQNNGV. The CDR3 holds 15 amino acids from the cysteine to the phenylalanine. The sequence is cut down to CDR3 DNA, 45 bases in frame from base 1.